This TCR beta chain was recorded in a study of memory CD4+ T cells and cytomegalovirus serostatus. TCRdb's copy holds only in-frame clones and misses some; the assay was immunoSEQ multiplex PCR. The sample holds about 92,000 clones; around 80% are singletons and the top ten take 3.5% to 4%. Single viable CD3+CD4+CD8-CD45RO+ cells were sorted as the memory CD4+ T cells. After thawing, CD4+ T cells were positively selected. From germline, CDR1 is MDHEN and CDR2 SYDVKM. Trimming removed 6 bases from V and 5 bases from J, with 20 bases in between. This CDR3 region has 16 residues. The TCR sequence derives from an adult in good health and CMV-seropositive. V usage is TRBV28 and J usage is TRBJ1-5, with D possibly TRBD1 on 5 matching bases. Sequenced: memory CD4+ T cells from blood. The CDR3 loop is CASSRMGRAGDQPQHF. In DNA form, the CDR3 reads TGTGCCAGCAGCAGAATGGGACGGGCGGGGGATCAGCCCCAGCATTTT.